The 28 T cell receptor beta chains presented below share a single source sample, sequenced in a study of blood T cell repertoires in COVID-19. Assay: immunoSEQ multiplex PCR; the TCRdb copy retains only in-frame clones and omits some. The sample shows roughly 190,000 clones, roughly 80% of them seen only once. The sequencing sample was made of peripheral blood. These receptors came from a man between 60 and 70 years old with acute or convalescent COVID-19.

The rearrangement links TRBV12-5 to TRBJ2-1; 8 bases align to TRBD2. The J segment lost 5 bases and the V segment lost 4 bases, leaving 7 bases of the junction unmatched. The CDR3 is 15 residues long. Germline loops: CDR1 LGHNT, CDR2 FRNRAP. The CDR3, as DNA: TGTGCTAGTGGTTCACCGGGACTAGGAGACAATGAGCAGTTCTTC. It specifies CASGSPGLGDNEQFF.

The chain uses TRBV3-1 (or the pseudogene TRBV3-2) and TRBJ2-1, with D possibly being TRBD1 (7 bases). Germline assignment: CDR1 LGHDT and CDR2 YNNKEL (reference sequence). V was trimmed by 5 bases and J by 5 bases, leaving 16 bases between them. The CDR3 is 15 residues long. CDR3 amino acids: CASSNQGGPHNEQFF. CDR3 nucleotide sequence: TGTGCCAGCAGCAACCAGGGGGGACCACACAATGAGCAGTTCTTC.

The chain has TRBV27 and TRBJ1-5; no definite D call. V lost 7 bases, J lost 0 bases, and 10 bases lay in between. CDR3 length equals 14 residues. CDR1 is MNHEY, CDR2 SMNVEV, per germline (reference sequence). This CDR3 reads CASNRLYSNQPQHF. For the CDR3, the DNA is TGTGCCAGCAACCGGTTATATAGCAATCAGCCCCAGCATTTT.

V and J are TRBV19 and TRBJ1-2, with D possibly matching TRBD1 (5 bases). This CDR3 is built from 14 residues. The V gene lost 7 bases and the J gene lost 6 bases, with 18 bases spanning the gap. CDR1 is LNHDA, CDR2 SQIVND, per germline (reference sequence). CDR3 nucleotide sequence: TGTGCCAGTACCCCTTGGGGGGTCGTAGATGGCTACACCTTC. Translation: CASTPWGVVDGYTF. Filled out from reference TRBV19 and TRBJ1-2, the complete variable domain reads DGGITQSPKYLFRKEGQNVTLSCEQNLNHDAMYWYRQDPGQGLRLIYYSQIVNDFQKGDIAEGYSVSREKKESFPLTVTSAQKNPTAFYLCASTPWGVVDGYTFGSGTRLTVV.

The genes are TRBV29-1 and TRBJ1-2; D call uncertain. The V gene's germline CDR1 is SQVTM and CDR2 ANQGSEA. V shed 6 bases and J shed 4 bases, with 18 bases lying between them. The CDR3 loop spans 14 amino acids. The CDR3 coding sequence is TGCAGCGTCGAGGGAGACCGTGTCGGCTATGGCTACACCTTC. This gives the protein CSVEGDRVGYGYTF.

V is TRBV11-3 and J is TRBJ2-7; 8 nucleotides match TRBD1. Losses at the gene ends were 3 bases for V and 6 bases for J; bases not matched to a gene: 7. The CDR3 extends over 14 amino acids. Per the germline V gene, CDR1 is SGHNT and CDR2 is YENEEA. CDR3 nucleotide sequence: TGTGCCAGCAGCTTCACAGGGGGAGTGGCCGAGCAGTACTTC. It translates to CASSFTGGVAEQYF.

The chain employs TRBV19 and TRBJ1-4, with D possibly matching TRBD1 (5 bases). Germline CDR1 and CDR2: LNHDA and SQIVND (reference sequence). Trimming left V 7 bases short and J 6 bases short, with 24 bases between. This CDR3 region has 17 residues. The CDR3 protein is CASTLTAGPPSHEKLFF. The CDR3 DNA sequence: TGTGCCAGTACCCTGACGGCGGGGCCGCCGTCCCATGAAAAACTGTTTTTT.

The V gene is TRBV19, the J gene TRBJ2-2; 9 bases line up with TRBD1. The CDR3 consists of 16 residues. V lost 3 bases and J lost 3; bases outside the gene matches: 5. CDR1 LNHDA and CDR2 SQIVND come from the germline V gene (reference sequence). The CDR3: CASSMDRGVHTGELFF. For the CDR3, the DNA is TGTGCCAGTAGTATGGACAGGGGAGTGCACACCGGGGAGCTGTTTTTT.

The chain recombines TRBV10-3 with TRBJ1-6, with 8 bases lining up with TRBD1. Germline V gene sequence: CDR1 ENHRY, CDR2 SYGVKD. This CDR3 is built from 15 residues. The V gene end was trimmed by 3 bases and the J gene end by 6 bases; junction bases not matched to a gene: 4. Here the CDR3 reads CAISELDRANSPLHF. CDR3 sequence (DNA): TGTGCCATCAGTGAATTGGACAGGGCTAATTCACCCCTCCACTTT.

This clone came up a few times. This CDR3 is CASSPHRDSMRDTIYF. In nucleotides, the CDR3 is TGTGCCAGCAGCCCCCACCGGGACTCTATGCGCGACACCATATATTTT. The rearrangement joins TRBV25-1 to TRBJ1-3; weak D call: TRBD1 (5 bases). The V and J ends lost 6 bases and 8 bases respectively, with 23 bases between them. CDR3 length equals 16 residues. Germline V gene lookup returns CDR1 MGHDK and CDR2 SYGVNS.

V usage is TRBV28 and J usage is TRBJ2-1, with TRBD2 matching over 9 bases. The junction had 10 bases not matched to a gene; V was cut back by 4 bases and J by 0 bases. The CDR3 totals 18 residues. Germline V gene sequence: CDR1 MDHEN, CDR2 SYDVKM. The CDR3 DNA sequence: TGTGCCAGCAGTTCCCCTTTCGGAGCGGGAGGCTCCTACAATGAGCAGTTCTTC. The encoded protein is CASSSPFGAGGSYNEQFF.

The genes are TRBV29-1 and TRBJ1-2, with TRBD1 matching 8 bases. J was trimmed by 2 bases and V by 6 bases; bases with no gene match: 11. The germline V gene encodes CDR1 SQVTM and CDR2 ANQGSEA. The CDR3 sequence is 15 residues long. CDR3 amino acids: CSVTGAGTLNYGYTF. The DNA for the CDR3 is TGCAGCGTGACAGGGGCCGGGACCCTCAACTATGGCTACACCTTC.

The gene calls are TRBV4-1 and TRBJ2-1; D unclear. There are 13 residues in the CDR3. In germline, CDR1 is MGHRA, CDR2 YSYEKL. The germline V and J ends were trimmed by 0 bases and 4 bases, with 4 bases remaining between them. This chain's CDR3 is CASSQDPYNEQFF. CDR3 sequence (DNA): TGCGCCAGCAGCCAAGACCCTTACAATGAGCAGTTCTTC.

For this clone: An end of the junction differs from the germline gene, which may be a read error. The rearrangement joins TRBV7-2 to TRBJ1-2, with D maybe TRBD1 (5 bases). The CDR3 consists of 13 residues. The germline CDR1 and CDR2 sequences are SGHTA and FQGNSA. In DNA, the CDR3 is TGTGCCAGCAGCACCCGACAGAACTATGACTACACCTTC. This codes for CASSTRQNYDYTF.

This chain links TRBV13 with TRBJ2-7, with unresolved D. This CDR3 has 11 residues. The V gene's germline CDR1 is PRHDT and CDR2 FYEKMQ (reference sequence). The V gene lost 3 bases and the J gene lost 2 bases, with 2 bases spanning the gap. The CDR3 DNA is TGTGCCAGCAGCTTCGCCTACGAGCAGTACTTC. Translation gives CASSFAYEQYF.

The chain combines TRBV5-1 with TRBJ2-2; D is possibly TRBD1 (7 bases). V lost 0 bases to trimming and J lost 3 bases, with 12 bases between them. Germline-derived CDR1 and CDR2 are SGHRS and YFSETQ. The CDR3 has 16 amino acids. Here the CDR3 DNA reads TGCGCCAGCAGCTTGGTTGCCAGGGGGGACACCGGGGAGCTGTTTTTT. Translating it yields CASSLVARGDTGELFF. The full variable domain, completed using reference TRBV5-1 and TRBJ2-2, is KAGVTQTPRYLIKTRGQQVTLSCSPISGHRSVSWYQQTPGQGLQFLFEYFSETQRNKGNFPGRFSGRQFSNSRSEMNVSTLELGDSALYLCASSLVARGDTGELFFGEGSRLTVL.

This clone appeared a few times. Written as DNA, the CDR3 is TGTGCCAGTAGAACGACAGGACGGTTTAACACCGGGGAGCTGTTTTTT. This translates into CASRTTGRFNTGELFF. V usage is TRBV19 and J usage is TRBJ2-2; TRBD1 is a possible D gene (6 bases). Trimming removed 6 bases at V and 2 bases at J, with 16 bases between. CDR3 length equals 16 residues. Germline V CDR1 and CDR2: LNHDA, SQIVND (reference sequence).

The V gene is TRBV5-6, the J gene TRBJ1-2, with 8 bases identical to TRBD1. The CDR3 is 16 residues long. Germline V gene data show CDR1 as SGHDT and CDR2 as YYEEEE. Trimming took 2 bases from V and 0 from J; bases not matched to a gene: 6. The CDR3 sequence is CASSLDTGGPNYGYTF. Here the CDR3 DNA reads TGTGCCAGCAGCTTAGACACAGGGGGACCTAACTATGGCTACACCTTC.

The chain is built from TRBV7-2 and TRBJ1-2; TRBD1 matches at 7 bases. The length of the CDR3 is 15 residues. V shed 5 bases and J 6 bases; nucleotides not matched to a gene: 12. Germline CDR1 reads SGHTA; CDR2 reads FQGNSA. The CDR3 sequence: CASSPVQGTLDGYTF. The CDR3 DNA is TGTGCCAGCAGCCCGGTACAGGGGACTCTCGATGGCTACACCTTC. The variable domain in full, with the rest retrieved from reference TRBV7-2 and TRBJ1-2, is GAGVSQSPSNKVTEKGKDVELRCDPISGHTALYWYRQSLGQGLEFLIYFQGNSAPDKSGLPSDRFSAERTGGSVSTLTIQRTQQEDSAVYLCASSPVQGTLDGYTFGSGTRLTVV.

This chain links TRBV19 with TRBJ1-3; no reliable D call. The V gene lost 7 bases and the J gene lost 0 bases, with 19 bases spanning the gap. Germline values: CDR1 LNHDA, CDR2 SQIVND (reference sequence). The CDR3 is 17 amino acids. The CDR3 loop is CASTRTGTFFSGNTIYF. CDR3 DNA: TGTGCCAGTACACGGACGGGAACCTTTTTCTCTGGAAACACCATATATTTT.

This clone was picked up a small number of times. This chain links TRBV24-1 with TRBJ2-2, with D tentatively TRBD2 (6 bases). Germline CDR1 is KGHDR and CDR2 is SFDVKD. The length of the CDR3 is 12 residues. Trimming cost V 11 bases and J 4 bases, with 10 bases left between them. CDR3 residues: CAIGGSTGELFF. The CDR3 region has the DNA TGTGCCATCGGAGGGAGCACCGGGGAGCTGTTTTTT.

The CDR3 nucleotides read TGTGCCAGCAGTGACGAAGCGGGGGGCGAGCAGTTCTTC. It codes for CASSDEAGGEQFF. The V gene is TRBV6-4, the J gene TRBJ2-1, with 9 nucleotides matching TRBD2. V lost 2 bases to trimming and J lost 10 bases; unmatched junction nucleotides: 3. This CDR3 contains 13 residues. The germline V gene encodes CDR1 MRHNA and CDR2 SNTAGT.

This clone was recorded once. The rearrangement uses TRBV11-2 and TRBJ2-1; no definite D call. The CDR3 length is 15 residues. The V gene lost 1 base and the J gene lost 7 bases, with 14 bases spanning the gap. Per the germline V gene, CDR1 is SGHAT and CDR2 is FQNNGV. Here the CDR3 reads CASSLGRGGTNEQFF. CDR3 DNA sequence: TGTGCCAGCAGCTTAGGCCGAGGTGGAACAAATGAGCAGTTCTTC.

This chain joins TRBV9 and TRBJ2-2; TRBD2 matches 8 bases. Germline-derived CDR1 and CDR2 are SGDLS and YYNGEE. The J segment lost 5 bases and the V segment lost 0 bases, leaving 6 bases of the junction unmatched. The CDR3 covers 16 residues. The CDR3 DNA sequence: TGTGCCAGCAGCGTAGCTCTGGGGACTAGGACCGGGGAGCTGTTTTTT. Its protein is CASSVALGTRTGELFF.

A single count supports this clone. This chain uses TRBV6-5 with TRBJ1-2; 9 bases are a match to TRBD1. Germline-derived CDR1 and CDR2 are MNHEY and SVGAGI. The CDR3 extends over 12 amino acids. V was pared by 7 bases and J by 7 bases, with 4 bases of the junction left unmatched. The CDR3 is CASIGQGSGYTF. CDR3 in DNA: TGTGCCAGCATAGGACAGGGGAGTGGCTACACCTTC.

The genes are TRBV6-5 and TRBJ1-3, with TRBD1 matching over 9 bases. Per germline, CDR1 MNHEY and CDR2 SVGAGI. The CDR3 has 15 amino acids. Unmatched junction bases numbered 5, after V lost 4 bases and J lost 4 bases. The DNA of the CDR3 is TGTGCCAGCAGTTTACAGGGGGCACCGGGAAACACCATATATTTT. Translating it yields CASSLQGAPGNTIYF.

The DNA for the CDR3 is TGCAGCGTTGAGTTTATGAACACTGAAGCTTTCTTT. Protein: CSVEFMNTEAFF. The chain combines TRBV29-1 with TRBJ1-1; no definite D call. Trimming took off 3 bases at V and 0 bases at J, with 5 bases between the two ends. Germline CDR1 reads SQVTM; CDR2 reads ANQGSEA. This CDR3 has 12 residues.

The rearrangement joins TRBV4-3 to TRBJ2-3; D gene unclear. This CDR3 has 13 amino acids. Trimming shortened V by 4 bases and J by 0 bases, and 5 bases separated the two germline ends. CDR1 is LGHNA and CDR2 is YSLEER in the germline V gene. This CDR3 reads CASSPSSTDTQYF. The DNA for the CDR3 is TGCGCCAGCAGCCCCAGTAGCACAGATACGCAGTATTTT.